This T cell receptor beta chain was sequenced for a study of T cells expressing NK-cell markers. The overall study: All TCR beta repertoires analysed originated from sorted CD3+CD56+NKG2C+, CD3+CD56+NKG2C- and CD3+CD56-NKG2C+ T cells. Of eight sequenced donors, seven were HCMV-seropositive and one HCMV-seronegative.

UMI-tagged 5'RACE template switching yielded the TCR beta cDNA. With the 5' RACE reads reprocessed, TCRdb shows one record per CDR3 protein and no DNA. Across about 430,000 distinct CDR3 sequences, the top ten clones capture 1.4% of the sample. CDR3 length: 14 amino acids. In germline, CDR1 is SGHRS, CDR2 YFSETQ. The rearrangement joins TRBV5-1 to TRBJ2-5; TCRdb names TRBD1, which stays unverified in the absence of DNA. This sequence originates from a woman between 50 and 59 years old in good health. Sequencing was done on a sample of blood T cells: a sorted CD56 or NKG2C T cell subset, CD4+ or CD8+ T cells, or bulk PBMC T cells (not recorded which). CDR3 amino acids: CASIWTGIKETQYF.